This T cell receptor (beta chain) was observed in a study of response to subunit inactivated influenza vaccine. Study-level findings and limits: The authors suggested that every seasonal influenza vaccination recruits few new T cells.

Trimming shortened V by 6 bases and J by 1 base, and 13 bases separated the two germline ends. Germline V CDR1 and CDR2: SGHKS, YYEKEE (reference sequence). This CDR3 is 14 amino acids long. TCRdb reprocessed the RT-PCR reads with MiXCR, giving one entry per CDR3 protein. The table lists hundreds of thousands of distinct CDR3 sequences, over 11% of them singletons. This clonotype was recorded at least ten times. Its antigen is unidentified. This TCR derives from a man aged 45-65 years who received an inactivated influenza vaccine. This specimen was PBMCs from blood, taken less than 15 days before vaccination. The rearrangement uses TRBV5-5 and TRBJ1-1; D gene unclear. CDR3 protein: CASTYDRRNTEAFF. DNA of the CDR3: TGTGCCAGCACCTATGATAGACGGAACACTGAAGCTTTCTTT. Full variable domain (rest looked up from reference TRBV5-5 and TRBJ1-1): DAGVTQSPTHLIKTRGQQVTLRCSPISGHKSVSWYQQVLGQGPQFIFQYYEKEERGRGNFPDRFSARQFPNYSSELNVNALLLGDSALYLCASTYDRRNTEAFFGQGTRLTVV.